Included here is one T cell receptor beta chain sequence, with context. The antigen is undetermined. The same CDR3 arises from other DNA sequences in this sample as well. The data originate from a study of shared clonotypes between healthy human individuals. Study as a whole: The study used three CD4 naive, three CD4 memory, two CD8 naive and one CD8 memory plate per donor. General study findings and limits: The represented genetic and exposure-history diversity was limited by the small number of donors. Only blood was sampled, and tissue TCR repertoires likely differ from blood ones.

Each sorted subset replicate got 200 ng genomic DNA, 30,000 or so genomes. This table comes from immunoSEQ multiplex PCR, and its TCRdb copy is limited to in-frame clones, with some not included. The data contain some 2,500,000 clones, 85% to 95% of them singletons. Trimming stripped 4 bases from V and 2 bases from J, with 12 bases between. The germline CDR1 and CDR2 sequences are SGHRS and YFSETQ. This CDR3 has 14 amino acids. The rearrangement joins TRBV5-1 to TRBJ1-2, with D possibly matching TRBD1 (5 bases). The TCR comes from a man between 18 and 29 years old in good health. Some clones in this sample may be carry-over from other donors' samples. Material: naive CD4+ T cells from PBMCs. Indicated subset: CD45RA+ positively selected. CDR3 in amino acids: CASSPGDRNYGYTF. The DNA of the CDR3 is TGCGCCAGCAGCCCGGGGGACCGAAACTATGGCTACACCTTC. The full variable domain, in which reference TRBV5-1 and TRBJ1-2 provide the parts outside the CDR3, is KAGVTQTPRYLIKTRGQQVTLSCSPISGHRSVSWYQQTPGQGLQFLFEYFSETQRNKGNFPGRFSGRQFSNSRSEMNVSTLELGDSALYLCASSPGDRNYGYTFGSGTRLTVV.